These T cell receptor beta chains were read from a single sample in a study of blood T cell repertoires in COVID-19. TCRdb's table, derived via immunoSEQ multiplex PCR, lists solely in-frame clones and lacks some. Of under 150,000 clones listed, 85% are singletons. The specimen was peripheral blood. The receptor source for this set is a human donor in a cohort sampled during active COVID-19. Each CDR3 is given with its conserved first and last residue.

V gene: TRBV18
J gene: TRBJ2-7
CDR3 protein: CASSRGPLYEQYF

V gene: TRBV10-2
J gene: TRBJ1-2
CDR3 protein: CASRPGASGYTF

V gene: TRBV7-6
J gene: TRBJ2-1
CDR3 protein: CASSPSGGRDNEQFF

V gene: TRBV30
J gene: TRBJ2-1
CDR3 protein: CAWRLRLGQGLAGALLVF

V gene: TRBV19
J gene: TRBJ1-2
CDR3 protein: CASSIDYRKSLYGYTF

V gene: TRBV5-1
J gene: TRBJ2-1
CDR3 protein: CASSFGGSSYNEQFF

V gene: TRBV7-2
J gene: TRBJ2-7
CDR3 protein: CASSLVALSGASYEQYF

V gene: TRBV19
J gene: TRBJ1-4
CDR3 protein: CASSPSGSTNEKLFF

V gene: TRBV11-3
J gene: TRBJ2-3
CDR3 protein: CASSSLSVGTQYF

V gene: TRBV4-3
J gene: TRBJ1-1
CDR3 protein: CASSQGGSEAFF

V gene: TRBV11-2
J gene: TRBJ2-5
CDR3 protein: CASSLVLAGVETQYF

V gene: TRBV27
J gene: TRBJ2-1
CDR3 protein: CAGNGQGRDNEQFF

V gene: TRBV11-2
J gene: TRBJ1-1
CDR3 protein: CASSTISRVNTEAFF

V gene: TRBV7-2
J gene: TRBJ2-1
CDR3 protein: CASNLDGSSYNEQFF

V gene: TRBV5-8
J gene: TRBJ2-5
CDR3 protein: CASSLGGLAGVAQYF

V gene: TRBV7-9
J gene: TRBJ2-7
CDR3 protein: CASSNGELGQGYLHEQYF